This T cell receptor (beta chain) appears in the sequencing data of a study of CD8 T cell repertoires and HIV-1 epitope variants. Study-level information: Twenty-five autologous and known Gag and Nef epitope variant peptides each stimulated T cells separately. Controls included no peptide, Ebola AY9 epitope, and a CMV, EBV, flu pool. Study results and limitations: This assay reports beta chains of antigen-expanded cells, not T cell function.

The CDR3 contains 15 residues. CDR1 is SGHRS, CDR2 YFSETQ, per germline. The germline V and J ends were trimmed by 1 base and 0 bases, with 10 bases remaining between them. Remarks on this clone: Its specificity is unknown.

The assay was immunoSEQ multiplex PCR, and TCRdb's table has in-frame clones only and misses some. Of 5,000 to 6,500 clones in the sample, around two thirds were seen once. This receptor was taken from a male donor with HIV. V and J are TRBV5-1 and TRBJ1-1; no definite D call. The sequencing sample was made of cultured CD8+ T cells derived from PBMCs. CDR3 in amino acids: CASSLTGPVNTEAFF. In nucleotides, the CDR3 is TGCGCCAGCAGCTTGACCGGGCCGGTGAACACTGAAGCTTTCTTT.